This T cell receptor (beta chain) derives from a study of blood T cell repertoires in COVID-19. Study as a whole: Samples came from the United States, Italy and Spain, spanning acute and convalescent COVID-19.

Germline V gene sequence: CDR1 SNHLY, CDR2 FYNNEI. The V end lost 9 bases, the J end lost 1 base, and 7 bases lay between the germline ends. The CDR3 totals 11 residues. TCRdb's copy holds only in-frame clones and misses some; the assay was immunoSEQ multiplex PCR. The sample includes more than 250,000 clones, about nine tenths of them seen just once. This clone was seen a handful of times. The sequenced sample was peripheral blood. The chain links TRBV2 to TRBJ2-7; D not resolved. The sequence derives from a man aged 45-60 years with active or convalescent COVID-19. CDR3 in amino acids: CASRRSYEQYF. The CDR3 bases are TGTGCCAGTCGTAGATCCTACGAGCAGTACTTC.